The 26 T cell receptor beta chains below come from one sample, sequenced in a study of blood T cells in healthy people across ages. Using a J-beta primer mix together with a sample-barcoded 5' primer, a second PCR was run for 7 to 11 cycles. MiXCR, run by TCRdb on the 5' RACE reads, gives a single entry per CDR3 protein. Here the sample spans around 970,000 distinct CDR3 sequences, 45% to 60% being singletons. Sequencing used blood. The source is an older woman in good health.

V and J are TRBV12-3 or TRBV12-4 and TRBJ2-1; no definite D call. This CDR3 has 14 amino acids. Trimming removed 2 bases from V and 13 bases from J, with 18 bases in between. As DNA, the CDR3 is TGTGCCAGCAGTTTATATTTGGGAATTGAGTTACAGTTCTTC. This sequence encodes CASSLYLGIELQFF.

V usage is TRBV3-1 and J usage is TRBJ2-5; D is tentatively TRBD1 or TRBD2 (5 bases each). With 3 bases removed from V and 5 bases from J, the gap between germline ends came to 13 bases. This CDR3 is built from 14 residues. CDR1 and CDR2 from the germline V gene are LGHDT and YNNKEL (reference sequence). CDR3 nucleotides: TGTGCCAGCAGCCAGGGGGTCACATCGGAGACCCAGTACTTC. Amino acid sequence: CASSQGVTSETQYF.

The chain employs TRBV2 and TRBJ2-5, with D possibly being TRBD2 (6 bases). This CDR3 spans 13 amino acids. V lost 7 bases and J 4 bases, leaving 13 bases between the germline ends. Germline V CDR1 and CDR2: SNHLY, FYNNEI. CDR3 region: CASINSGLETQYF. In DNA form, the CDR3 reads TGTGCCAGCATTAATAGCGGACTAGAGACCCAGTACTTC. The complete variable domain, with remaining parts taken from reference TRBV2 and TRBJ2-5, reads EPEVTQTPSHQVTQMGQEVILRCVPISNHLYFYWYRQILGQKVEFLVSFYNNEISEKSEIFDDQFSVERPDGSNFTLKIRSTKLEDSAMYFCASINSGLETQYFGPGTRLLVL.

The genes are TRBV12-3 or TRBV12-4 and TRBJ2-7, with no clear D. The CDR3 runs to 14 residues. V shed 4 bases and J shed 5 bases, with 15 bases lying between them. CDR3: CASSSRLGLNEQYF. Written as DNA, the CDR3 is TGTGCCAGCAGTTCCCGGCTAGGGTTGAACGAGCAGTACTTC.

Only a few counts were recorded for this clonotype. This chain links TRBV7-2 with TRBJ2-1; 10 nucleotides match TRBD1. The CDR3 consists of 14 residues. CDR1 is SGHTA and CDR2 is FQGNSA in the germline V gene. The V segment lost 5 bases and the J segment 6 bases; nucleotides outside the gene matches: 4. CDR3 sequence reads: CASSPWTGGNEQFF. In DNA form, the CDR3 reads TGTGCCAGCAGCCCCTGGACAGGGGGCAATGAGCAGTTCTTC.

Regarding this clonotype: Compared with germline, one end of the junction differs, possibly owing to a read error. The chain links TRBV4-1 to TRBJ2-7; D is undetermined. The germline gives CDR1 MGHRA, CDR2 YSYEKL. There are 14 residues in the CDR3. The CDR3 here is CASGQDAGSYEQYF. The CDR3 nucleotides read TGCGCCAGCGGCCAAGACGCCGGCTCCTACGAGCAGTACTTC.

The rearrangement links TRBV6-5 to TRBJ1-5; a weak D match, TRBD1 (6 bases). With 6 bases removed from V and 7 bases from J, the gap between germline ends came to 16 bases. Germline values: CDR1 MNHEY, CDR2 SVGAGI. The CDR3 covers 14 residues. The CDR3 DNA reads TGTGCCAGCAGACTACAGGGTCCGGGACAGCCCCAGCATTTT. This encodes CASRLQGPGQPQHF.

This clonotype was recorded once. The chain is built from TRBV20-1 and TRBJ2-1; D call uncertain. Germline-derived CDR1 and CDR2 are DFQATT and SNEGSKA (reference sequence). This CDR3 is 15 amino acids long. Trimming removed 6 bases from V and 5 bases from J, with 20 bases in between. Written as DNA, the CDR3 is TGCAGTGCACGAGGAGCCAGGATGGGCGACAATGAGCAGTTCTTC. Residues: CSARGARMGDNEQFF.

This chain connects TRBV15 to TRBJ2-7, with a possible D match to TRBD1 (6 bases). Trimming took off 0 bases at V and 10 bases at J, with 34 bases between the two ends. The CDR3 is made up of 20 amino acids. CDR1 is LNHNV, CDR2 YYDKDF, per germline (reference sequence). CDR3 region: CATSRDGFSTRRTGIGGQYF. CDR3 coding DNA: TGTGCCACCAGCAGAGATGGGTTCAGCACACGGAGAACAGGGATTGGTGGCCAGTACTTC.

The gene calls are TRBV12-3 or TRBV12-4 and TRBJ2-2; 14 nucleotides agree with TRBD2. This CDR3 region has 21 residues. The ends lost 5 bases at V and 4 bases at J; junction bases unmatched: 18. The DNA of the CDR3 is TGTGCCAGCAGTCCCAACCCGGGACTAGCGGGAGTGTGGGCCCCCACCGGGGAGCTGTTTTTT. Translating it yields CASSPNPGLAGVWAPTGELFF.

This chain connects TRBV4-3 to TRBJ2-4, with 12 bases fitting TRBD2. The end of the DNA fits TRBJ2-5 better, so the J call may be wrong. The CDR3 spans 18 residues. CDR1 is LGHNA, CDR2 YSLEER, per germline. This CDR3 reads CASSQDLPGTSGQETQYF. CDR3 bases: TGCGCCAGCAGCCAAGATCTCCCCGGGACTAGCGGGCAAGAGACCCAGTACTTC.

The rearrangement links TRBV20-1 to TRBJ2-5; D is undetermined. V lost 6 bases, J lost 5 bases, and 16 bases lay in between. Germline V gives CDR1 DFQATT, CDR2 SNEGSKA (reference sequence). The CDR3 totals 13 residues. The CDR3 protein is CSAPGQSPETQYF. The CDR3 DNA reads TGCAGTGCCCCGGGCCAGAGCCCGGAGACCCAGTACTTC.

A word on this clonotype: Compared with germline, one end of the junction differs, possibly owing to a read error. J is TRBJ2-1 and V is TRBV7-9; 13 nucleotides line up with TRBD2. From germline, CDR1 is SEHNR and CDR2 FQNEAQ (reference sequence). The CDR3 length is 19 residues. CDR3 nucleotides: TGTGCCAGCAGCTTCCGGGCAACCGGACTAGCGGGAGCTGACAATGAGCAGTTCTTT. This sequence encodes CASSFRATGLAGADNEQFF.

This clonotype was detected only a few times. The genes are TRBV7-3 and TRBJ2-6, with a tentative D call TRBD1 (5 bases). Germline values: CDR1 SGHTA, CDR2 FQGTGA. The CDR3 runs 16 residues. V was shortened by 4 bases and J by 0 bases, with 10 bases between the two germline ends. CDR3: CASSSQGFSGANVLTF. The CDR3 region has the DNA TGTGCCAGCAGCTCGCAGGGTTTCTCTGGGGCCAACGTCCTGACTTTC.

The CDR3 loop is CAISESSSSSTDTQYF. CDR3 DNA sequence: TGTGCCATCAGTGAGTCGAGTAGTTCCAGCACAGATACGCAGTATTTT. The chain recombines TRBV10-3 with TRBJ2-3; D not resolved. Per the germline V gene, CDR1 is ENHRY and CDR2 is SYGVKD. Trimming removed 0 bases at V and 0 bases at J, with 10 bases between. This CDR3 region has 16 residues.

V and J are TRBV25-1 and TRBJ2-5; a weak D match, TRBD2 (5 bases). CDR1 and CDR2 from the germline V gene are MGHDK and SYGVNS. Trimming took 5 bases from V and 5 from J, leaving 18 bases between them. The CDR3 loop spans 15 amino acids. The CDR3 loop reads CASSPRKRTGETQYF. CDR3 bases: TGTGCCAGCAGTCCTAGGAAGCGGACTGGGGAGACCCAGTACTTC.

The chain couples TRBV3-1 to TRBJ2-7, with 12 bases aligning to TRBD2. This CDR3 contains 14 residues. Germline CDR1 reads LGHDT; CDR2 reads YNNKEL (reference sequence). Trimming removed 8 bases from V and 4 bases from J; junction bases left unmatched: 6. The CDR3 region is CASGFTSGRYEQYF. In DNA, the CDR3 is TGTGCCAGCGGCTTCACTAGCGGGAGGTACGAGCAGTACTTC.

V gene TRBV28 combines with J gene TRBJ2-5, with 14 bases that match TRBD2. Germline lookup yields CDR1 MDHEN and CDR2 SYDVKM. This CDR3 region has 16 residues. Trimming cost V 3 bases and J 6 bases; bases outside gene matches: 6. The CDR3 DNA is TGTGCCAGCAGTTTCCCCCGACTAGCGGGAGGGCAGACCCAGTACTTC. This codes for CASSFPRLAGGQTQYF.

V and J are TRBV5-5 and TRBJ2-7, with 7 bases identical to TRBD2. This CDR3 has 13 amino acids. The trim removed 3 bases at V and 6 bases at J, leaving 6 bases unmatched. Germline assignment: CDR1 SGHKS and CDR2 YYEKEE (reference sequence). In DNA, the CDR3 is TGTGCCAGCAGCTGGGAGGGAAACCCCGAGCAGTACTTC. This encodes CASSWEGNPEQYF.

V gene TRBV29-1 combines with J gene TRBJ2-5, with 9 bases lining up with TRBD2. In germline, CDR1 is SQVTM, CDR2 ANQGSEA. This CDR3 comprises 14 residues. The trim removed 6 bases at V and 11 bases at J, leaving 16 bases unmatched. The CDR3 DNA sequence: TGCAGCGTCTCGGGGGGGCTAGCGGGGAATGAGCAGTACTTC. Its protein is CSVSGGLAGNEQYF.

The chain has TRBV25-1 and TRBJ2-2; D is ambiguous. Germline V CDR1 and CDR2: MGHDK, SYGVNS. This CDR3 comprises 13 residues. Trimming took off 4 bases at V and 3 bases at J, with 6 bases between the two ends. Here the CDR3 DNA reads TGTGCCAGCAGTGTTGAGTACACCGGGGAGCTGTTTTTT. This translates into CASSVEYTGELFF.

This clonotype was detected only once. The rearrangement uses TRBV20-1 and TRBJ2-5, with D uncertain. Near its end, the DNA agrees better with TRBJ2-7, so the J call may be wrong. The CDR3 runs to 12 residues. Germline lookup yields CDR1 DFQATT and CDR2 SNEGSKA (reference sequence). DNA for the CDR3: TGCAGTGCTAGAGATCCGGCGGACGAGCAGTACTTC. Amino acid sequence: CSARDPADEQYF.

This clonotype was counted a few times. The rearrangement joins TRBV11-2 to TRBJ1-1; D remains ambiguous. This CDR3 has 16 amino acids. V was shortened by 3 bases and J by 4 bases, with 18 bases between the two germline ends. Looked up from germline, CDR1 is SGHAT and CDR2 is FQNNGV. For the CDR3, the DNA is TGTGCCAGCAGCTTTACCGGCTTTCTTCGGCCCACTGAAGCTTTCTTT. The encoded protein is CASSFTGFLRPTEAFF.

The chain joins TRBV11-2 to TRBJ1-4, with D possibly TRBD1 on 5 matching bases. The CDR3 contains 15 residues. The germline CDR1 and CDR2 sequences are SGHAT and FQNNGV. V dropped 5 bases and J dropped 6 bases, with 16 bases sitting between them. CDR3 residues: CASSAGTGVDEKLFF. The DNA of the CDR3 is TGTGCCAGCAGCGCCGGGACGGGAGTTGATGAAAAACTGTTTTTT. Drawing the rest from reference TRBV11-2 and TRBJ1-4, the complete variable domain is EAGVAQSPRYKIIEKRQSVAFWCNPISGHATLYWYQQILGQGPKLLIQFQNNGVVDDSQLPKDRFSAERLKGVDSTLKIQPAKLEDSAVYLCASSAGTGVDEKLFFGSGTQLSVL.

This clonotype was observed a few times. The chain links TRBV9 to TRBJ2-2; 7 bases align to TRBD2. The CDR3 sequence is 18 residues long. Germline CDR1 SGDLS, CDR2 YYNGEE. Trimming took 4 bases from V and 6 from J; bases not matched to a gene: 18. The CDR3 region is CASSPSYWEGAWSGELFF. CDR3 nucleotides: TGTGCCAGCAGCCCTAGTTACTGGGAGGGCGCGTGGTCCGGGGAGCTGTTTTTT.

Details on this clonotype: Just one base apart from a much larger clone, this may be a read error. This chain connects TRBV7-9 to TRBJ2-3; maybe TRBD1 (5 bases). Germline V gene lookup returns CDR1 SEHNR and CDR2 FQNEAQ (reference sequence). This CDR3 contains 15 residues. CDR3: CASSRRNFGTGTQYF. The CDR3 region has the DNA TGTGCCAGCAGCCGTCGGAACTTCGGCACAGGTACGCAGTATTTT.